The 3 T cell receptor beta chains below come from one sample, sequenced in a study of T cell responses to AZD1222 COVID-19 vaccine. Method: immunoSEQ multiplex PCR; TCRdb's copy keeps in-frame clones and lacks some. The data hold about 120,000 clones, with 80% to 95% observed a single time. The specimen was peripheral blood, collected on day 0 of AZD1222 vaccination. These receptors all stem from an adult in good health.

The chain links TRBV14 to TRBJ1-4, with unresolved D. The CDR3 consists of 15 residues. Trimming removed 6 bases from V and 0 bases from J, with 11 bases in between. Per germline, CDR1 SGHDN and CDR2 FVKESK. The CDR3 nucleotides are TGTGCCAGCAGGCACTCAGCTTCAACTAATGAAAAACTGTTTTTT. Encoded protein: CASRHSASTNEKLFF.

The chain employs TRBV4-3 and TRBJ2-2, with 11 bases matching TRBD2. Germline trimming cut 0 bases from V and 7 bases from J; bases unmatched to any gene: 10. This CDR3 is built from 18 residues. Germline values: CDR1 LGHNA, CDR2 YSLEER. For the CDR3, the DNA is TGCGCCAGCAGCCAAGATAAGACTAGCGGGATTTCAAGCGGGGAGCTGTTTTTT. This sequence encodes CASSQDKTSGISSGELFF.

The gene calls are TRBV5-1 and TRBJ2-7, with TRBD2 identical over 8 bases. CDR3 length equals 16 residues. Germline-derived CDR1 and CDR2 are SGHRS and YFSETQ. V lost 4 bases to trimming and J lost 2 bases; unmatched junction nucleotides: 11. The CDR3 region is CASSRITSGRPYEQYF. The CDR3 DNA reads as TGCGCCAGCAGCCGGATCACTAGCGGACGGCCCTACGAGCAGTACTTC.